A single sample is the source of the 26 T cell receptor beta chains below, sequenced in a study of CD8+ T cells in alopecia areata. Stated treatment: oral pan-JAK inhibitor, 5-10 mg twice daily. Extracted RNA was reverse transcribed into cDNA, the sequencing template. Generated by immunoSEQ multiplex PCR, the TCRdb table keeps only in-frame clones and is missing some. Of roughly 40,000 clones in the sample, roughly 92% were seen once. This material consisted of CD8+ T cells sorted from blood, taken at week 24, from a patient treated with tofacitinib. These receptors originate from a human donor with alopecia areata.

As concerns this clone: Other DNA sequences in the sample encode the same CDR3. The rearrangement joins TRBV10-3 to TRBJ1-5; TRBD1 aligns across 8 bases. Germline values: CDR1 ENHRY, CDR2 SYGVKD. The CDR3 spans 17 residues. V was pared by 3 bases and J by 7 bases, with 14 bases of the junction left unmatched. The DNA for the CDR3 is TGTGCCATCAGTGACGCGTGGGGTCGGACAGGGCAACAGCCCCAGCATTTT. It is translated as CAISDAWGRTGQQPQHF.

This clone is medium-sized (0.01 to 0.1%) in the sample. V usage is TRBV15 and J usage is TRBJ2-1; possible D gene TRBD1, 6 bases. The CDR3 spans 14 residues. Germline CDR1 is LNHNV and CDR2 is YYDKDF (reference sequence). Trimming stripped 1 base from V and 6 bases from J, with 10 bases between. The CDR3 DNA reads as TGTGCCACCAGCAGAGGACAGGAGTCCAATGAGCAGTTCTTC. Translated, it gives CATSRGQESNEQFF.

The chain couples TRBV29-1 to TRBJ2-7; D remains ambiguous. Trimming removed 2 bases at V and 4 bases at J, with 15 bases between. CDR3 length: 14 residues. Germline V gene sequence: CDR1 SQVTM, CDR2 ANQGSEA. In DNA form, the CDR3 reads TGCAGCGTTGAAATTGAGCTAGGGCCGTACGAGCAGTACTTC. Translated, it gives CSVEIELGPYEQYF.

The chain carries TRBV12-5 and TRBJ2-1; the D gene is possibly TRBD1 (6 bases). This CDR3 has 15 residues. CDR1 and CDR2 from the germline V gene are LGHNT and FRNRAP. V lost 2 bases to trimming and J lost 7 bases, with 15 bases between them. This CDR3 is CASGLPSQGWNEQFF. CDR3 nucleotide sequence: TGTGCTAGTGGTTTGCCCTCACAGGGATGGAATGAGCAGTTCTTC.

The chain recombines TRBV28 with TRBJ2-7, with a possible D match to TRBD1 (6 bases). The CDR3 is made up of 13 amino acids. The ends were cut back, 3 bases at V and 6 bases at J, with 12 bases in the middle. Germline CDR1 and CDR2: MDHEN and SYDVKM. For the CDR3, the DNA is TGTGCCAGCAGTTTTGTGACAGGAAGCGAGCAGTACTTC. This encodes CASSFVTGSEQYF.

This clone appeared a single time. The chain recombines TRBV13 with TRBJ1-1; 10 bases are a match to TRBD1. J lost 3 bases, V lost 2 bases, and 6 bases had no gene match. In germline, CDR1 is PRHDT, CDR2 FYEKMQ (reference sequence). The CDR3 runs 16 residues. The CDR3: CASSLLKGQGDTEAFF. The CDR3 DNA reads as TGTGCCAGCAGCTTACTAAAAGGACAGGGGGACACTGAAGCTTTCTTT.

V gene TRBV7-9 combines with J gene TRBJ2-3; D is uncertain. V lost 1 base, J lost 4 bases, and 6 bases lay in between. CDR3 length equals 13 residues. The V gene's germline CDR1 is SEHNR and CDR2 FQNEAQ (reference sequence). CDR3 sequence: CASSLGAPDTQYF. The CDR3 nucleotides are TGTGCCAGCAGCTTAGGAGCTCCAGATACGCAGTATTTT. Drawing the rest from reference TRBV7-9 and TRBJ2-3, the complete variable domain is DTGVSQNPRHKITKRGQNVTFRCDPISEHNRLYWYRQTLGQGPEFLTYFQNEAQLEKSRLLSDRFSAERPKGSFSTLEIQRTEQGDSAMYLCASSLGAPDTQYFGPGTRLTVL.

This clone has only a few counts. The chain has TRBV7-8 and TRBJ2-5, with TRBD2 as a possible D gene (7 bases). The CDR3 is 13 residues long. The V end lost 5 bases, the J end lost 5 bases, and 12 bases lay between the germline ends. Per germline, CDR1 SGHVS and CDR2 FQNEAQ. CDR3 region: CASSPGGQETQYF. The CDR3 region has the DNA TGTGCCAGCAGCCCGGGGGGCCAGGAGACCCAGTACTTC. Full variable domain (rest looked up from reference TRBV7-8 and TRBJ2-5): GAGVSQSPRYKVAKRGQDVALRCDPISGHVSLFWYQQALGQGPEFLTYFQNEAQLDKSGLPSDRFFAERPEGSVSTLKIQRTQQEDSAVYLCASSPGGQETQYFGPGTRLLVL.

The chain uses TRBV30 and TRBJ2-1; D remains unclear. The ends were cut back, 0 bases at V and 7 bases at J, with 10 bases in the middle. Germline V CDR1 and CDR2: GTSNPN, SVGIG (reference sequence). The CDR3 loop spans 13 amino acids. Here the CDR3 reads CAWSVSFGNEQFF. CDR3 in DNA: TGTGCCTGGAGTGTATCTTTTGGTAATGAGCAGTTCTTC.

This chain links TRBV25-1 with TRBJ2-5, with D perhaps matching TRBD1 (6 bases). The CDR3 totals 13 residues. Trimming took off 5 bases at V and 1 base at J, with 8 bases between the two ends. Germline V gene sequence: CDR1 MGHDK, CDR2 SYGVNS. The CDR3 protein is CASSRQAQETQYF. The CDR3 nucleotides read TGTGCCAGCAGTCGACAGGCCCAAGAGACCCAGTACTTC.

The chain recombines TRBV29-1 with TRBJ2-1; D gene uncertain. Germline CDR1 SQVTM, CDR2 ANQGSEA. V shed 3 bases and J shed 5 bases, with 8 bases lying between them. The CDR3 has 12 residues. The CDR3 sequence is CSVEPPNNEQFF. In nucleotides, the CDR3 is TGCAGCGTTGAGCCCCCTAACAATGAGCAGTTCTTC.

The V gene is TRBV4-1, the J gene TRBJ2-7; no clear D. Looked up from germline, CDR1 is MGHRA and CDR2 is YSYEKL. Trimming removed 1 base at V and 0 bases at J, with 10 bases between. The CDR3 runs 15 residues. The CDR3 protein is CASSQATAVSYEQYF. DNA for the CDR3: TGCGCCAGCAGCCAAGCTACGGCCGTCTCCTACGAGCAGTACTTC.

This sequence joins TRBV28 and TRBJ2-3, with TRBD2 matching over 8 bases. The trim removed 7 bases at V and 5 bases at J, leaving 14 bases unmatched. The CDR3 is made up of 16 amino acids. Germline V CDR1 and CDR2: MDHEN, SYDVKM. CDR3 in amino acids: CASIVRPASGGDTQYF. The CDR3 DNA reads as TGTGCCAGCATCGTCCGGCCGGCGAGCGGGGGAGATACGCAGTATTTT.

The V and J genes are TRBV29-1 and TRBJ2-7; TRBD1 matches at 9 bases. Germline-derived CDR1 and CDR2 are SQVTM and ANQGSEA. The CDR3 has 12 residues. The ends lost 7 bases at V and 1 base at J; junction bases unmatched: 2. CDR3 DNA sequence: TGCAGCGCAGGGACAGGGTCCTACGAGCAGTACTTC. Translating it yields CSAGTGSYEQYF.

The chain combines TRBV6-5 with TRBJ2-5; D gene unclear. The CDR3 is 12 amino acids. V was clipped by 4 bases and J by 5 bases, with 8 bases between them. Germline values: CDR1 MNHEY, CDR2 SVGAGI. The CDR3 spells CASSSPWETQYF. CDR3 sequence (DNA): TGTGCCAGCAGTTCGCCGTGGGAGACCCAGTACTTC.

The chain uses TRBV6-5 and TRBJ2-6; no reliable D call. V was shortened by 0 bases and J by 2 bases, with 5 bases between the two germline ends. CDR3 length: 15 amino acids. Looked up from germline, CDR1 is MNHEY and CDR2 is SVGAGI. CDR3 residues: CASSYSSTGANVLTF. For the CDR3, the DNA is TGTGCCAGCAGTTACTCGTCCACTGGGGCCAACGTCCTGACTTTC.

In this sample, this clone turned up a few times. CDR3 nucleotide sequence: TGCGCCAGCAGCCTTAGGGCGGGGAGCTCCTACAATGAGCAGTTCTTC. Residues: CASSLRAGSSYNEQFF. The V call is TRBV4-1, the J call TRBJ2-1; tentative D call: TRBD2 (6 bases). This CDR3 spans 16 amino acids. Germline CDR1 and CDR2: MGHRA and YSYEKL. V lost 4 bases and J lost 0, with 13 bases in between.

The V call is TRBV7-9, the J call TRBJ2-2; 12 nucleotides match TRBD2. There are 16 residues in the CDR3. V dropped 5 bases and J dropped 3; count of bases not matched to a gene: 4. Germline V gene lookup returns CDR1 SEHNR and CDR2 FQNEAQ (reference sequence). CDR3 protein: CASSPLAGGYTGELFF. Written as DNA, the CDR3 is TGTGCCAGCAGCCCTCTAGCGGGGGGGTACACCGGGGAGCTGTTTTTT.

This rearrangement joins TRBV7-8 to TRBJ2-1; 8 nucleotides agree with TRBD2. Trimming removed 2 bases from V and 0 bases from J; junction bases left unmatched: 6. CDR1 is SGHVS and CDR2 is FQNEAQ in the germline V gene. This CDR3 has 17 residues. The CDR3, as DNA: TGTGCCAGCAGCTTATTCGAGCGGGGGAGCTCCTACAATGAGCAGTTCTTC. Amino acid sequence: CASSLFERGSSYNEQFF. Supplemented by reference TRBV7-8 and TRBJ2-1, the full variable domain reads GAGVSQSPRYKVAKRGQDVALRCDPISGHVSLFWYQQALGQGPEFLTYFQNEAQLDKSGLPSDRFFAERPEGSVSTLKIQRTQQEDSAVYLCASSLFERGSSYNEQFFGPGTRLTVL.

The V call is TRBV4-1, the J call TRBJ1-1, with 8 positions matching TRBD1. This CDR3 spans 15 amino acids. V shed 5 bases and J 3 bases; nucleotides not matched to a gene: 8. The germline V gene encodes CDR1 MGHRA and CDR2 YSYEKL. CDR3 DNA sequence: TGCGCCAGCAGCATGGGACAGGCGGGTTACACTGAAGCTTTCTTT. Translating it yields CASSMGQAGYTEAFF.

DNA of the CDR3: TGTGCCAGCAGTTTTGAACTGAACTACGAGCAGTACTTC. This sequence encodes CASSFELNYEQYF. The chain is built from TRBV27 and TRBJ2-7; no firm D call. CDR3 length: 13 residues. The V end lost 3 bases, the J end lost 3 bases, and 9 bases lay between the germline ends. Germline V lookup: CDR1 MNHEY, CDR2 SMNVEV (reference sequence).

This clone was recorded once. The genes are TRBV27 and TRBJ2-5; 9 bases agree with TRBD1. The CDR3 sequence is 14 residues long. The trim removed 10 bases at V and 11 bases at J, leaving 17 bases unmatched. Per germline, CDR1 MNHEY and CDR2 SMNVEV (reference sequence). CDR3 in DNA: TGTGCCACCCGACCGGGACAGGGTATTGGAGAGCAGTACTTC. It specifies CATRPGQGIGEQYF.

As to this clone: Other DNA sequences in this sample translate to the same CDR3. The chain combines TRBV7-2 with TRBJ2-7; TRBD1 agrees at 10 bases. This CDR3 region has 14 residues. Germline V gene sequence: CDR1 SGHTA, CDR2 FQGNSA. V was clipped by 4 bases and J by 3 bases; unmatched bases: 3. The CDR3 protein is CASSSGQGYYEQYF. The CDR3 bases are TGTGCCAGCAGCTCGGGACAGGGGTACTACGAGCAGTACTTC.

For the CDR3, the DNA is TGTGCCAGCAGTCAGGGGGCCGGGGAGCTGTTTTTT. This encodes CASSQGAGELFF. V usage is TRBV6-5 and J usage is TRBJ2-2; 7 nucleotides agree with TRBD1. V shed 5 bases, J shed 6 bases, and the junction held 0 bases outside the gene matches. The germline CDR1 and CDR2 sequences are MNHEY and SVGAGI. This CDR3 region has 12 residues.

This clone was seen a single time. CDR3 residues: CASSSYLSYEQYF. CDR3 nucleotides: TGTGCCAGCAGCTCGTACCTCTCCTACGAGCAGTACTTC. The gene calls are TRBV2 and TRBJ2-7, with D unclear. Germline-derived CDR1 and CDR2 are SNHLY and FYNNEI. This CDR3 has 13 amino acids. The ends were cut back, 6 bases at V and 0 bases at J, with 9 bases in the middle.

The chain employs TRBV29-1 and TRBJ2-7; the match to TRBD1 covers 8 bases. The germline V gene encodes CDR1 SQVTM and CDR2 ANQGSEA. With V trimmed by 3 bases and J by 7 bases, 14 bases remained unmatched. This CDR3 spans 15 amino acids. CDR3 loop: CSVETRQGSFGEQYF. The CDR3 DNA reads as TGCAGCGTTGAGACCCGACAGGGGTCATTTGGAGAGCAGTACTTC.